What follows are 10 T cell receptor beta chains derived from one specimen sequenced in a study of blood T cell repertoires in COVID-19 (dated by TCRdb to about 2020). Libraries were built with the immunoSEQ multiplex PCR assay. The immuneACCESS repertoire file appears here via TCRdb, limited to in-frame rearrangements. These files lack a portion of the clones; in checked studies, under half of the deficit traces to unresolved V genes, and the cause of the others is not known. The sample contains hundreds of thousands of clones, around 90% of them found a single time. The top ten clones comprise 2% to 2.5% of the sample. Sequencing was performed on PBMCs or T cells enriched from blood (not recorded which). These receptors were taken from a woman aged 55 to 70 in a cohort exposed to, infected with or recovered from COVID-19 (not recorded which).

V and J are TRBV5-1 and TRBJ1-1; no firm D call. The V gene lost 0 bases and the J gene lost 1 base, with 10 bases spanning the gap. The CDR3 is 15 amino acids. CDR1 is SGHRS, CDR2 YFSETQ, per germline. The CDR3 DNA follows: TGCGCCAGCAGCTTGGGGCCCAATACGAACACTGAAGCTTTCTTT. This translates into CASSLGPNTNTEAFF.

This sequence joins TRBV5-6 and TRBJ2-7, with TRBD2 identical over 10 bases. CDR3 length: 15 residues. With V trimmed by 4 bases and J by 3 bases, 7 bases remained unmatched. The germline CDR1 and CDR2 sequences are SGHDT and YYEEEE. The CDR3 DNA reads TGTGCCAGCAGCGTAGGGACTAGCGCTTACTACGAGCAGTACTTC. Translation gives CASSVGTSAYYEQYF.

The rearrangement uses TRBV11-3 and TRBJ2-4; 7 nucleotides match TRBD1. The CDR3 runs to 15 residues. The V segment lost 2 bases and the J segment 5 bases; nucleotides outside the gene matches: 6. Per germline, CDR1 SGHNT and CDR2 YENEEA. The CDR3 reads CASSLSSGQQNIQYF. The CDR3 coding sequence is TGTGCCAGCAGCTTATCATCGGGACAGCAAAACATTCAGTACTTC.

Details on this clone: Other DNA sequences in this specimen translate into the identical CDR3. This sequence joins TRBV24-1 and TRBJ1-4; TRBD1 matches at 8 bases. The CDR3 spans 15 residues. Per the germline V gene, CDR1 is KGHDR and CDR2 is SFDVKD. V was pared by 4 bases and J by 7 bases, with 7 bases of the junction left unmatched. The CDR3 DNA reads TGTGCCACCAGTGACCGCGGACAGGGAGGTGAAAAACTGTTTTTT. It is translated as CATSDRGQGGEKLFF.

V is TRBV24-1 and J is TRBJ2-4; a weak D match, TRBD1 (5 bases). Trimming pared 5 bases from V and 0 bases from J, leaving 10 bases between. Germline loops: CDR1 KGHDR, CDR2 SFDVKD. This CDR3 region has 15 residues. CDR3: CATSAREGAKNIQYF. The CDR3 DNA reads as TGTGCCACCAGTGCCAGGGAAGGAGCCAAAAACATTCAGTACTTC.

V usage is TRBV27 and J usage is TRBJ2-1; TRBD2 matches 11 bases. The CDR3 extends over 17 amino acids. The germline CDR1 and CDR2 sequences are MNHEY and SMNVEV (reference sequence). With 5 bases clipped from V and 12 bases from J, the junction kept 18 bases outside the gene matches. The CDR3 DNA sequence: TGTGCCAGCAGTACCCAGCCCCCGGGACTAGCGGACCAGGTGCAGTTCTTC. Protein product: CASSTQPPGLADQVQFF.

J is TRBJ2-1 and V is TRBV9; D is unclear. Germline V CDR1 and CDR2: SGDLS, YYNGEE. The CDR3 runs 14 residues. Trimming cost V 0 bases and J 5 bases, with 9 bases left between them. CDR3 amino acids: CASSVGVSDNEQFF. CDR3 DNA sequence: TGTGCCAGCAGCGTAGGTGTCAGCGACAATGAGCAGTTCTTC.

This clone has only a few counts. This chain connects TRBV7-9 to TRBJ2-5, with TRBD2 identical over 13 bases. V gave up 1 base and J gave up 4 bases; unmatched junction bases: 9. The CDR3 runs to 18 residues. CDR1 is SEHNR and CDR2 is FQNEAQ in the germline V gene (reference sequence). Here the CDR3 reads CASSLGTSGSWSGETQYF. The CDR3 nucleotides read TGTGCCAGCAGCTTAGGGACTAGCGGGAGTTGGTCGGGAGAGACCCAGTACTTC. Based on the CDR3 plus reference TRBV7-9 and TRBJ2-5, the full variable domain is DTGVSQNPRHKITKRGQNVTFRCDPISEHNRLYWYRQTLGQGPEFLTYFQNEAQLEKSRLLSDRFSAERPKGSFSTLEIQRTEQGDSAMYLCASSLGTSGSWSGETQYFGPGTRLLVL.

The rearrangement joins TRBV2 to TRBJ2-7; perhaps TRBD1 as D (5 bases). Germline V CDR1 and CDR2: SNHLY, FYNNEI. The CDR3 covers 15 residues. The germline V and J ends were trimmed by 7 bases and 2 bases, with 18 bases remaining between them. The CDR3 DNA sequence: TGTGCCAGCAAATCCCCCGTCCAGGGAACCTACGAGCAGTACTTC. Translating gives CASKSPVQGTYEQYF.

The chain joins TRBV24-1 to TRBJ1-5, with 7 nucleotides matching TRBD1. This CDR3 has 16 amino acids. Germline V gives CDR1 KGHDR, CDR2 SFDVKD. The ends lost 3 bases at V and 3 bases at J; junction bases unmatched: 7. As DNA, the CDR3 is TGTGCCACCAGTGATGATCGACAGGGAGCCAATCAGCCCCAGCATTTT. Translated: CATSDDRQGANQPQHF.